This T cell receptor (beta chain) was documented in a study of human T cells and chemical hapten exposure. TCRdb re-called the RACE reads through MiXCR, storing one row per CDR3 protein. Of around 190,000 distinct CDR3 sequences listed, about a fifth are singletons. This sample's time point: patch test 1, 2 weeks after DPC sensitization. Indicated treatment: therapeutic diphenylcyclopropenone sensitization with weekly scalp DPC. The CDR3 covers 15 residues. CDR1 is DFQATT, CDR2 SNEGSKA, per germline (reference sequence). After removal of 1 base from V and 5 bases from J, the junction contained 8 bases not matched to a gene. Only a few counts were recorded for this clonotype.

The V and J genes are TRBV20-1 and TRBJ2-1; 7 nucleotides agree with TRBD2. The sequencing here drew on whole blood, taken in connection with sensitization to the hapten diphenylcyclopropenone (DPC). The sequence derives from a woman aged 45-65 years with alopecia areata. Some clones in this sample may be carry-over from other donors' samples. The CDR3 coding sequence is TGCAGTGCTAGAGGGTCGGGGGGTAGGAACAATGAGCAGTTCTTC. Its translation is CSARGSGGRNNEQFF.